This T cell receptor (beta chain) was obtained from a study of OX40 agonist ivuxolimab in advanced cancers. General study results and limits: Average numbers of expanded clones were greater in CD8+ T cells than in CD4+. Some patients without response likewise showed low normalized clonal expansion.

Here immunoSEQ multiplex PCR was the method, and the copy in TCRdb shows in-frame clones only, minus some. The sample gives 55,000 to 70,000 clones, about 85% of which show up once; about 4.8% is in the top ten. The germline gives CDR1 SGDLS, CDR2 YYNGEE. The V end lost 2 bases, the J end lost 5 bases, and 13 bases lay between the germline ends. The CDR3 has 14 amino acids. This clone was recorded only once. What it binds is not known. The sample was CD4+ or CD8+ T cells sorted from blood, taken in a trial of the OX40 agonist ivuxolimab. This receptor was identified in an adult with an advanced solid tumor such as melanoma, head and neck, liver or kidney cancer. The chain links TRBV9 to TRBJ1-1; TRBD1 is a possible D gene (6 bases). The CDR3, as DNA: TGTGCCAGCAGCGTCGGACAGATCAAGACTGAAGCTTTCTTT. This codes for CASSVGQIKTEAFF.